This paragraph reports one TCR beta chain. This sample also contains other DNA sequences that code for the same CDR3. The data belong to a study of T cell responses to AZD1222 COVID-19 vaccine. Some clones are missing from TCRdb's copy, which holds only in-frame ones; the method was immunoSEQ multiplex PCR. This sample has 200,000 or so clones, with more than 75% found just once. This specimen consisted of peripheral blood, obtained on day 0 of AZD1222 vaccination. The TCR comes from an adult in good health.

CDR3 nucleotides: TGCGCCAGCAGCTTGGACCCTACCGGGGAGCTGTTTTTT. This translates into CASSLDPTGELFF. The chain is built from TRBV5-1 and TRBJ2-2, with unresolved D. Germline V CDR1 and CDR2: SGHRS, YFSETQ. Trimming removed 0 bases from V and 5 bases from J, with 5 bases in between. CDR3 length: 13 residues.